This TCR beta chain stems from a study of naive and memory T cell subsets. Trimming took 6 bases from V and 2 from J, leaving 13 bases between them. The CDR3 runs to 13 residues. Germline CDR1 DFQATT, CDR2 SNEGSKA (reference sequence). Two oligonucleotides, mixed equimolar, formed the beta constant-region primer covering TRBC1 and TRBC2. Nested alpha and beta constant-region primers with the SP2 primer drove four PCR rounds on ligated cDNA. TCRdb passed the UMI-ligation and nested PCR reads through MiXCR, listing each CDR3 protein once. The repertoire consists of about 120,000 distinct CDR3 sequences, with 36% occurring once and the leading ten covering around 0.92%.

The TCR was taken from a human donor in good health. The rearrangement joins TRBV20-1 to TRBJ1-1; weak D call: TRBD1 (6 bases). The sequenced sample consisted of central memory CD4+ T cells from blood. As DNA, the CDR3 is TGCAGTGCGGGCGAAGGGGGAAACACTGAAGCTTTCTTT. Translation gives CSAGEGGNTEAFF.